Below are 2 T cell receptor beta chains sequenced from a single sample in a study of T cells in women clearing cervical HPV infection. Sequenced by immunoSEQ multiplex PCR; TCRdb stores in-frame clones only, minus some. The listing records approximately 52,000 clones. The sample consisted of blood buffy coat. These receptors all stem from a woman aged 18 to 75 with a cervical HPV16 infection that either progressed to CIN3+ or cleared (not recorded which).

With regard to this clone: Read data end 3 residues before the CDR3 end; the end is taken from the germline J gene. The V and J genes are TRBV18 and TRBJ1-4; no reliable D call. V was clipped by 0 bases and J by 8 bases, with 16 bases between them. This CDR3 comprises 16 residues. From germline, CDR1 is KGHSH and CDR2 LQKENI. CDR3: CASSPPGPQIGEKLFF. The sequenced part of the CDR3 DNA is TGTGCCAGCTCACCACCGGGTCCGCAGATCGGGGAAAAA.

Note on this clone: The CDR3 end falls 3 residues outside the read, so it is completed with the germline J gene. This sequence joins TRBV5-5 and TRBJ2-4, with D hard to call. The CDR3 totals 15 residues. Trimming left V 1 base short and J 0 bases short, with 8 bases between. From germline, CDR1 is SGHKS and CDR2 YYEKEE (reference sequence). The CDR3 loop reads CASSLPSLAKNIQYF. The CDR3 DNA, read in part, is TGTGCCAGCAGCTTGCCAAGCCTAGCCAAAAACATT.